A selection of T cell receptor beta chains follows, all from one sample in a study of Graves' ophthalmopathy and Graves' hyperthyroidism. TCRdb redid the calling of the multiplex PCR reads with MiXCR, one entry per CDR3 protein. The repertoire includes about 550,000 distinct CDR3 sequences, approximately 35% of them detected once, and 4% to 5% sits in the top ten. The material sequenced was peripheral blood or thyroid tissue (not recorded which). Receptor source: an adult man with Graves' hyperthyroidism. CDR3s include the opening cysteine and the closing phenylalanine or tryptophan. D genes are given only for firm matches. Clone size appears in some rows only: once, few, many, or a class for an expanded clone.

CDR3	DNA	size	J	D	V
CASSLEERGLQYF	TGTGCCAGCAGCTTAGAGGAGCGGGGGCTGCAGTACTTC	-	TRBJ2-5	TRBD2	TRBV7-9
CASSLSGNWNTEAFF	TGTGCCAGCAGCTTAAGCGGAAACTGGAACACTGAAGCTTTCTTT	many	TRBJ1-1	-	TRBV7-3
CSVERAGVNTGELFF	TGCAGCGTTGAACGGGCGGGGGTGAACACCGGGGAGCTGTTTTTT	many	TRBJ2-2	TRBD2	TRBV29-1
CAWSLILNTEAFF	TGTGCCTGGTCGTTGATACTGAACACTGAAGCTTTCTTT	few	TRBJ1-1	-	TRBV30
CASSLGQGFEQYF	TGTGCCAGCAGTTTGGGACAGGGGTTCGAGCAGTACTTC	many	TRBJ2-7	TRBD1	TRBV12-3/TRBV12-4
CATRGDGEIDTQYF	TGCGCCACCCGAGGAGACGGGGAGATAGATACGCAGTATTTT	few	TRBJ2-3	-	TRBV10-1
CAISESHTAPDQPQHF	TGTGCCATCAGTGAATCTCACACAGCCCCGGATCAGCCCCAGCATTTT	many	TRBJ1-5	-	TRBV10-3
CASSLGVSRWGRVGVYEQYF	TGTGCCAGCAGCTTAGGCGTTTCTCGTTGGGGCAGGGTAGGGGTGTACGAGCAGTACTTC	-	TRBJ2-7	-	TRBV7-6
CASSARPAAETQYF	TGTGCCAGCAGTGCTAGACCGGCCGCCGAGACCCAGTACTTC	-	TRBJ2-5	-	TRBV2
CATTLDRLNTEAFF	TGTGCCACCACCTTGGATCGCTTGAACACTGAAGCTTTCTTT	many	TRBJ1-1	-	TRBV24-1
CASANSAASYEQYF	TGTGCCAGCGCCAATTCCGCCGCCTCCTACGAGCAGTACTTC	-	TRBJ2-7	-	TRBV2
CASSLKGRAIGELFF	TGTGCCAGCAGCTTAAAGGGACGGGCAATCGGGGAGCTGTTTTTT	-	TRBJ2-2	-	TRBV7-2
CASSLIGYSSYEQYF	TGTGCCAGCAGTTTAATAGGTTACAGCTCCTACGAGCAGTACTTC	-	TRBJ2-7	-	TRBV27
CASSFMGGQGAGQPQHF	TGTGCCAGCAGTTTTATGGGTGGACAGGGGGCGGGTCAGCCCCAGCATTTT	-	TRBJ1-5	TRBD1	TRBV28
CAISEFRGYTF	TGTGCCATCAGTGAGTTTCGCGGCTACACCTTC	once	TRBJ1-2	-	TRBV10-3
CASSMTGFDRSQETQYF	TGTGCCAGCAGTATGACAGGGTTCGACAGGAGCCAAGAGACCCAGTACTTC	-	TRBJ2-5	TRBD1	TRBV7-8
CSAMAGTSSNEKLFF	TGCAGTGCTATGGCCGGGACGTCTTCAAATGAAAAACTGTTTTTT	many	TRBJ1-4	-	TRBV20-1
CASRPDSDNQPQHF	TGTGCCAGCAGACCGGACAGTGACAATCAGCCCCAGCATTTT	few	TRBJ1-5	-	TRBV2
CASSLEPFGSPLHF	TGTGCCAGCAGCTTGGAACCGTTTGGTTCACCCCTCCACTTT	many	TRBJ1-6	-	TRBV5-8
CAISNLGGGNTEAFF	TGTGCCATCAGTAACCTCGGGGGGGGGAACACTGAAGCTTTCTTT	many	TRBJ1-1	-	TRBV10-3
CSARVLAGVGEQYF	TGCAGTGCTAGAGTTCTAGCGGGAGTCGGGGAGCAGTACTTC	-	TRBJ2-7	TRBD2	TRBV20-1
CASSQRGYTEAFF	TGCGCCAGCAGCCAAAGGGGTTACACTGAAGCTTTCTTT	-	TRBJ1-1	-	TRBV4-1